Below are 9 T cell receptor beta chains sequenced from a single sample in a study of CD8 T cells in ankylosing spondylitis (dated by TCRdb to the late 2010s). Receptor libraries were prepared by 5' RACE. The reads were generated on an Illumina HiSeq 2500. The raw public reads went through TCRdb reprocessing: fastp at Q25, MiXCR clone calling, in-frame beta chains kept. CDR3 protein sequences are deduplicated, and each keeps its most common genes and DNA. A total of 300,000 to 350,000 distinct CDR3 sequences appear in this sample, 11% of them only once. The ten largest clones take up 9.1% of the sample. Sequenced sample: blood, either unsorted or a sorted T cell fraction (not recorded which). The receptors shown here come from a female donor with ankylosing spondylitis or in good health (not recorded which).

At least ten counts were recorded for this clonotype. The chain links TRBV7-2 to TRBJ2-1; D call uncertain. V lost 8 bases, J lost 5 bases, and 22 bases lay in between. The germline gives CDR1 SGHTA, CDR2 FQGNSA. The CDR3 is 16 residues long. CDR3 residues: CASGPYLEVLDNEQFF. CDR3 nucleotides: TGTGCCAGCGGCCCTTACCTAGAAGTCCTCGACAATGAGCAGTTCTTC.

The rearrangement joins TRBV3-1 to TRBJ2-3; TRBD1 agrees at 7 bases. V lost 7 bases, J lost 3 bases, and 4 bases stayed unmatched. The germline CDR1 and CDR2 sequences are LGHDT and YNNKEL (reference sequence). The CDR3 has 13 amino acids. This chain's CDR3 is CASKAGGTDTQYF. CDR3 DNA: TGTGCCAGCAAGGCAGGGGGAACAGATACGCAGTATTTT.

This clonotype was observed at least ten times. This chain joins TRBV5-1 and TRBJ2-1; TRBD1 matches 10 bases. Germline CDR1 is SGHRS and CDR2 is YFSETQ. Germline trimming cut 2 bases from V and 5 bases from J; bases unmatched to any gene: 7. The CDR3 length is 16 residues. CDR3 DNA sequence: TGCGCCAGCAGCTTATCCCCGGGACAGGGGCACAATGAGCAGTTCTTC. It translates to CASSLSPGQGHNEQFF. The complete variable domain, with remaining parts taken from reference TRBV5-1 and TRBJ2-1, reads KAGVTQTPRYLIKTRGQQVTLSCSPISGHRSVSWYQQTPGQGLQFLFEYFSETQRNKGNFPGRFSGRQFSNSRSEMNVSTLELGDSALYLCASSLSPGQGHNEQFFGPGTRLTVL.

This clonotype was detected many times. V is TRBV2 and J is TRBJ2-3, with a weak D call TRBD2 (6 bases). Germline CDR1 is SNHLY and CDR2 is FYNNEI. The length of the CDR3 is 13 residues. V was trimmed by 7 bases and J by 7 bases, leaving 15 bases between them. The CDR3 DNA reads as TGTGCCAGCATGATGGGGGGAGCTCATACGCAGTATTTT. Translated: CASMMGGAHTQYF.

This chain joins TRBV2 and TRBJ2-5; the D gene is possibly TRBD2 (6 bases). This CDR3 comprises 13 residues. Deletions cut 2 bases from V and 5 bases from J, with 9 bases between. Germline V gives CDR1 SNHLY, CDR2 FYNNEI. CDR3 in amino acids: CASSELEGETQYF. CDR3 bases: TGTGCCAGCAGTGAATTGGAGGGGGAGACCCAGTACTTC.

This clonotype was seen repeatedly, ten times or more. The rearrangement joins TRBV28 to TRBJ1-6; D is undetermined. V was clipped by 6 bases and J by 7 bases, with 19 bases between them. The CDR3 is 16 amino acids. Per the germline V gene, CDR1 is MDHEN and CDR2 is SYDVKM. The DNA of the CDR3 is TGTGCCAGCAGACTAGGTGGTCGAACAAGGAATTCACCCCTCCACTTT. It yields the protein CASRLGGRTRNSPLHF. Full variable domain (outside the CDR3, taken from reference TRBV28 and TRBJ1-6): DVKVTQSSRYLVKRTGEKVFLECVQDMDHENMFWYRQDPGLGLRLIYFSYDVKMKEKGDIPEGYSVSREKKERFSLILESASTNQTSMYLCASRLGGRTRNSPLHFGNGTRLTVT.

The sample holds many counts of this clonotype. V is TRBV4-2 and J is TRBJ2-1, with TRBD2 matching 13 bases. Germline CDR1 and CDR2: LGHNA and YNFKEQ. V lost 1 base and J lost 7; bases outside the gene matches: 1. The CDR3 totals 15 residues. CDR3 sequence: CASSQGTSGSNEQFF. The CDR3 bases are TGTGCCAGCAGCCAAGGGACTAGCGGGAGTAATGAGCAGTTCTTC.

This clonotype was counted many times. The chain combines TRBV4-3 with TRBJ1-1, with a tentative D call TRBD1 (6 bases). The CDR3 length is 16 residues. V was clipped by 1 base and J by 1 base, with 13 bases between them. In germline, CDR1 is LGHNA, CDR2 YSLEER. The chain's CDR3 is CASSQGLTGTNTEAFF. For the CDR3, the DNA is TGCGCCAGCAGCCAAGGGTTAACAGGGACGAACACTGAAGCTTTCTTT.

The sample holds many counts of this clonotype. The chain employs TRBV7-6 and TRBJ2-7; 7 bases align to TRBD1. J was trimmed by 5 bases and V by 1 base; bases with no gene match: 8. Germline V lookup: CDR1 SGHVS, CDR2 FNYEAQ. The CDR3 runs 15 residues. In nucleotides, the CDR3 is TGTGCCAGCAGCTTAGGAGACAGGGTTCTCGACGAGCAGTACTTC. Translated, it gives CASSLGDRVLDEQYF.